These 6 T cell receptor beta chains were sequenced from one sample in a study of OX40 agonist ivuxolimab in advanced cancers. The repertoire was sequenced with immunoSEQ multiplex PCR; TCRdb's copy has only in-frame clones and lacks some. The sample yields 55,000 to 90,000 clones, approximately 81% seen once. Sequencing was performed on CD4+ or CD8+ T cells sorted from blood, taken in a trial of the OX40 agonist ivuxolimab. The source of these receptors is an adult with an advanced solid tumor such as melanoma, head and neck, liver or kidney cancer.

The chain uses TRBV14 and TRBJ2-7, with D unresolved. The CDR3 consists of 11 residues. From germline, CDR1 is SGHDN and CDR2 FVKESK. Trimming pared 3 bases from V and 6 bases from J, leaving 6 bases between. For the CDR3, the DNA is TGTGCCAGCAGCCATGGTACCGAGCAGTACTTC. Protein product: CASSHGTEQYF.

The chain carries TRBV28 and TRBJ1-2; no definite D call. V was pared by 2 bases and J by 5 bases, with 6 bases between. The length of the CDR3 is 12 residues. Germline V gives CDR1 MDHEN, CDR2 SYDVKM. The CDR3 DNA is TGTGCCAGCAGTTTAACAGCTTATGGCTACACCTTC. This gives the protein CASSLTAYGYTF.

This chain joins TRBV6-5 and TRBJ2-7; 10 bases line up with TRBD2. V lost 4 bases, J lost 3 bases, and 3 bases stayed unmatched. CDR3 length equals 14 residues. Germline V gene data show CDR1 as MNHEY and CDR2 as SVGAGI. The CDR3 is CASSSQRGGYEQYF. CDR3 nucleotides: TGTGCCAGCAGTTCTCAGCGGGGGGGCTACGAGCAGTACTTC.

This clone was detected only once. The chain links TRBV7-2 to TRBJ2-7; D not certain. The CDR3 has 10 residues. CDR1 is SGHTA and CDR2 is FQGNSA in the germline V gene. Trimming left V 5 bases short and J 3 bases short, with 2 bases between. CDR3 amino acids: CASSNYEQYF. The CDR3 coding sequence is TGTGCCAGCAGCAACTACGAGCAGTACTTC.

This clone occurred a few times. The J gene is TRBJ1-4, the V gene TRBV5-1, with TRBD1 matching over 7 bases. J was trimmed by 0 bases and V by 5 bases; bases with no gene match: 4. Germline lookup yields CDR1 SGHRS and CDR2 YFSETQ. The CDR3 runs 15 residues. The CDR3 here is CASRFGTATNEKLFF. The DNA of the CDR3 is TGCGCCAGCAGATTCGGGACAGCAACTAATGAAAAACTGTTTTTT.

J is TRBJ2-1 and V is TRBV18, with 7 nucleotides matching TRBD1. This CDR3 spans 13 amino acids. CDR1 is KGHSH, CDR2 LQKENI, per germline. V trimming: 6 bases; J trimming: 5 bases; junction bases outside the gene matches: 4. The CDR3 DNA follows: TGTGCCAGCTCCCAAGACAGGGACAATGAGCAGTTCTTC. Encoded protein: CASSQDRDNEQFF.